The present T cell receptor (beta chain) was sequenced within a study of blood T cell repertoires in COVID-19. Study context: The United States, Italy and Spain supplied acute and convalescent COVID-19 samples.

This clone was seen just once. With 0 bases clipped from V and 6 bases from J, the junction kept 15 bases outside the gene matches. CDR3 size: 18 residues. Germline loops: CDR1 SGHRS, CDR2 YFSETQ. The data were produced by immunoSEQ multiplex PCR, yet TCRdb's version contains in-frame clones alone and is incomplete. Of more than 80,000 clones listed, roughly 90% are singletons. This TCR was sampled from a man at least 80 years old with acute or convalescent COVID-19. The sequencing input was peripheral blood. This chain uses TRBV5-1 with TRBJ2-7, with 10 bases fitting TRBD2. Here the CDR3 reads CASSLASGGLAGGSEQYF. In DNA, the CDR3 is TGCGCCAGCAGCTTGGCCTCCGGGGGCTTAGCGGGAGGTTCCGAGCAGTACTTC.